The 20 T cell receptor beta chains listed next were all sequenced from one sample in a study of vaccination and CD4 T cells after COVID-19. Treatment noted: roughly 10-day PBMC culture with coronavirus spike peptide pools or control peptides (ViraFEST assay). The antigens these receptors bind are not known. The Oncomine TCR Beta short-read assay sequenced DNA from cultured CD4+ T cells. TCRdb re-derived calls from the PCR reads in MiXCR, one entry per CDR3 protein. The sample consists of about 4,000 distinct CDR3 sequences, approximately 22% of them appearing once. The sample comprised CD4+ T cells from blood, cultured in vitro. The source is a human donor who had recovered from COVID-19.

As regards this clonotype: A much larger clone differs from this one at a single base, so this may be a read error. This chain uses TRBV20-1 with TRBJ1-2; D unresolved. In germline, CDR1 is DFQATT, CDR2 SNEGSKA (reference sequence). CDR3 length equals 12 residues. The CDR3 here is CSGSGEGMGYAF. CDR3 sequence (DNA): TGCAGTGGTTCTGGGGAGGGCATGGGCTACGCCTTC.

This clonotype was found a few times. The DNA for the CDR3 is TGCAGTGCTATGGGTCCAGGTTTGACAGATACGCAGTATTTT. As protein: CSAMGPGLTDTQYF. The chain uses TRBV20-1 and TRBJ2-3, with D unresolved. The germline V gene has CDR1 DFQATT and CDR2 SNEGSKA (reference sequence). The CDR3 is 14 residues long. V lost 4 bases and J lost 3, with 14 bases in between.

V and J are TRBV12-3 or TRBV12-4 and TRBJ2-7; D gene unclear. Trimming removed 3 bases at V and 2 bases at J, with 14 bases between. This CDR3 comprises 15 residues. The CDR3 DNA reads TGTGCCAGCAGTTTTATAGGTCTGAGTCCCTACGAGCAGTACTTC. Its protein product is CASSFIGLSPYEQYF.

V usage is TRBV5-1 and J usage is TRBJ2-2; TRBD1 aligns across 11 bases. The J segment lost 7 bases and the V segment lost 0 bases, leaving 5 bases of the junction unmatched. Per germline, CDR1 SGHRS and CDR2 YFSETQ. CDR3 length: 16 residues. The CDR3 bases are TGCGCCAGCAGCTTGGCGGACAGGGGGCAAAGCGGGGAGCTGTTTTTT. This gives the protein CASSLADRGQSGELFF.

The rearrangement joins TRBV5-1 to TRBJ2-6; tentatively, D is TRBD2 (5 bases). V lost 1 base, J lost 2 bases, and 7 bases lay in between. The germline gives CDR1 SGHRS, CDR2 YFSETQ. The CDR3 spans 15 residues. The CDR3 region has the DNA TGCGCCAGCAGCTTGCGAGGGACTGGGGCCAACGTCCTGACTTTC. Translating gives CASSLRGTGANVLTF.

This clonotype has only a few counts. The rearrangement links TRBV15 to TRBJ1-1, with D tentatively TRBD1 (5 bases). The length of the CDR3 is 14 residues. Deletions cut 3 bases from V and 3 bases from J, with 11 bases between. Per germline, CDR1 LNHNV and CDR2 YYDKDF (reference sequence). CDR3 sequence reads: CATSSIMGDTEAFF. The DNA for the CDR3 is TGTGCCACCAGCAGTATAATGGGGGACACTGAAGCTTTCTTT.

The genes are TRBV18 and TRBJ1-5, with a possible D match to TRBD1 (5 bases). Between the trimmed V and J ends, which lost 5 bases and 9 bases, there was a span of 14 bases. CDR1 and CDR2 from the germline V gene are KGHSH and LQKENI. This CDR3 is built from 13 residues. For the CDR3, the DNA is TGTGCCAGCTCAGCAGGGCGACAATGGCCCCAGCATTTT. Translated, it gives CASSAGRQWPQHF. The complete variable domain, with remaining parts taken from reference TRBV18 and TRBJ1-5, reads NAGVMQNPRHLVRRRGQEARLRCSPMKGHSHVYWYRQLPEEGLKFMVYLQKENIIDESGMPKERFSAEFPKEGPSILRIQQVVRGDSAAYFCASSAGRQWPQHFGDGTRLSIL.

This clonotype was found a few times. The rearrangement uses TRBV4-2 and TRBJ1-2; 8 bases agree with TRBD1. The CDR3 loop spans 15 amino acids. Germline V gives CDR1 LGHNA, CDR2 YNFKEQ. J gave up 7 bases and V 0 bases, and 7 bases lay outside the gene matches. The DNA for the CDR3 is TGTGCCAGCAGCCAAGATTCCGGGACAGGCGGTGGCTACACCTTC. Protein sequence: CASSQDSGTGGGYTF.

The gene calls are TRBV30 and TRBJ1-1, with D maybe TRBD1 (5 bases). CDR1 GTSNPN and CDR2 SVGIG come from the germline V gene (reference sequence). There are 15 residues in the CDR3. Deletions cut 0 bases from V and 5 bases from J, with 16 bases between. The chain's CDR3 is CAWSVLGEGSTEAFF. Here the CDR3 DNA reads TGTGCCTGGAGTGTACTTGGGGAGGGGAGTACTGAAGCTTTCTTT.

The chain recombines TRBV3-1 with TRBJ1-3; 7 nucleotides align to TRBD1. Per the germline V gene, CDR1 is LGHDT and CDR2 is YNNKEL (reference sequence). The CDR3 is 17 amino acids. The ends lost 3 bases at V and 0 bases at J; junction bases unmatched: 8. As DNA, the CDR3 is TGTGCCAGCAGCCAGCGGACAGGCTGGGCCTCTGGAAACACCATATATTTT. This codes for CASSQRTGWASGNTIYF.

J is TRBJ2-1 and V is TRBV7-3, with D possibly called TRBD1 or TRBD2 (5 bases each). Trimming stripped 5 bases from V and 2 bases from J, with 13 bases between. This CDR3 has 15 residues. Germline CDR1 and CDR2: SGHTA and FQGTGA. This CDR3 is CASSLDGGTYNEQFF. CDR3 nucleotide sequence: TGTGCCAGCAGCCTAGATGGGGGTACCTACAATGAGCAGTTCTTC. The full variable domain, its missing parts supplied by reference TRBV7-3 and TRBJ2-1, is GAGVSQTPSNKVTEKGKYVELRCDPISGHTALYWYRQSLGQGPEFLIYFQGTGAADDSGLPNDRFFAVRPEGSVSTLKIQRTERGDSAVYLCASSLDGGTYNEQFFGPGTRLTVL.

This clonotype was seen only a few times. This sequence joins TRBV10-3 and TRBJ2-3, with TRBD2 matching over 7 bases. This CDR3 comprises 14 residues. CDR1 and CDR2 from the germline V gene are ENHRY and SYGVKD. The V and J ends lost 8 bases and 1 base, in that order; junction bases with no gene match: 6. Here the CDR3 reads CAIAPRGGTDTQYF. CDR3 in DNA: TGTGCCATCGCCCCCCGGGGGGGCACAGATACGCAGTATTTT.

The sample holds a few counts of this clonotype. V usage is TRBV12-3 or TRBV12-4 and J usage is TRBJ1-1; D remains ambiguous. The V gene lost 5 bases and the J gene lost 3 bases, with 10 bases spanning the gap. This CDR3 has 13 amino acids. CDR3 sequence reads: CASSRNSDTEAFF. DNA of the CDR3: TGTGCCAGCAGTCGGAACAGTGACACTGAAGCTTTCTTT.

The chain couples TRBV11-2 to TRBJ2-1, with 10 positions matching TRBD2. CDR1 is SGHAT and CDR2 is FQNNGV in the germline V gene. Unmatched junction bases numbered 14, after V lost 5 bases and J lost 10 bases. This CDR3 has 16 residues. The CDR3 coding sequence is TGTGCCAGCAGCCCACAAGCGGGGGGGCTATCATCCGAGCAGTTCTTC. This gives the protein CASSPQAGGLSSEQFF. Full variable domain (rest looked up from reference TRBV11-2 and TRBJ2-1): EAGVAQSPRYKIIEKRQSVAFWCNPISGHATLYWYQQILGQGPKLLIQFQNNGVVDDSQLPKDRFSAERLKGVDSTLKIQPAKLEDSAVYLCASSPQAGGLSSEQFFGPGTRLTVL.

The rearrangement uses TRBV20-1 and TRBJ2-7; 10 positions agree with TRBD1. V gave up 5 bases and J gave up 1 base; unmatched junction bases: 11. The CDR3 has 16 residues. From germline, CDR1 is DFQATT and CDR2 SNEGSKA (reference sequence). CDR3: CSAGKRQGARSYEQYF. DNA for the CDR3: TGCAGTGCTGGAAAGCGACAGGGGGCGAGATCCTACGAGCAGTACTTC.

This clonotype has a handful of counts. The chain employs TRBV7-9 and TRBJ1-6; 9 bases line up with TRBD1. Germline V gene data show CDR1 as SEHNR and CDR2 as FQNEAQ (reference sequence). This CDR3 spans 15 amino acids. J was trimmed by 10 bases and V by 5 bases; bases with no gene match: 9. The CDR3 DNA reads as TGTGCCAGCAGCAGCAGACAGGGGGAAGGATCACCCCTCCACTTT. Translation: CASSSRQGEGSPLHF.

This clonotype showed up just a few times. V is TRBV9 and J is TRBJ1-3; perhaps TRBD1 as D (6 bases). The germline V and J ends were trimmed by 0 bases and 7 bases, with 8 bases remaining between them. The CDR3 is 13 residues long. Germline V lookup: CDR1 SGDLS, CDR2 YYNGEE. The CDR3 nucleotides read TGTGCCAGCAGCGTAGAGGGGGGTAACACCATATATTTT. Translating it yields CASSVEGGNTIYF. The whole variable domain, remainder taken from reference TRBV9 and TRBJ1-3, is DSGVTQTPKHLITATGQRVTLRCSPRSGDLSVYWYQQSLDQGLQFLIQYYNGEERAKGNILERFSAQQFPDLHSELNLSSLELGDSALYFCASSVEGGNTIYFGEGSWLTVV.

The CDR3, as DNA: TGTGCCAGCAGTCACAGTTACAATCAGCCCCAGCATTTT. Protein: CASSHSYNQPQHF. This chain links TRBV27 with TRBJ1-5; D ambiguous. There are 13 residues in the CDR3. V lost 5 bases and J lost 3, with 8 bases in between. Per germline, CDR1 MNHEY and CDR2 SMNVEV (reference sequence).

The V and J genes are TRBV20-1 and TRBJ2-7, with 11 bases identical to TRBD2. The V gene end was trimmed by 5 bases and the J gene end by 4 bases; junction bases not matched to a gene: 7. The CDR3 sequence is 14 residues long. The germline V gene has CDR1 DFQATT and CDR2 SNEGSKA (reference sequence). The CDR3 region has the DNA TGCAGTGCTCCTAGACTAGCGGGGAAATACGAGCAGTACTTC. It yields the protein CSAPRLAGKYEQYF.

The J gene is TRBJ2-1, the V gene TRBV5-1; TRBD1 or TRBD2 may be the D gene (6 bases each). CDR3 size: 16 residues. In germline, CDR1 is SGHRS, CDR2 YFSETQ. Trimming pared 0 bases from V and 3 bases from J, leaving 13 bases between. CDR3 coding DNA: TGCGCCAGCAGCTTGGGGGGGGCGGGGAACTACAATGAGCAGTTCTTC. It encodes CASSLGGAGNYNEQFF.